A selection of T cell receptor beta chains follows, all from one sample in a study of blood T cell repertoires in COVID-19. Profiled with immunoSEQ multiplex PCR; TCRdb holds only in-frame clones, not every one. The sample has fewer than 500,000 clones, about 90% seen once. Sample: PBMCs or T cells enriched from blood (not recorded which). These receptors were obtained from a woman in her late teens or twenties with acute COVID-19. The CDR3 runs from the conserved cysteine through the conserved F or W. Fields, in order: clone size, V gene, J gene, D gene, CDR3 DNA, CDR3 protein. D genes are given only for firm matches. Only part of the rows carry a size: once, few, many, or a class if the clone is expanded.

clone_size: once
v_call: TRBV5-1
j_call: TRBJ2-5
d_call: TRBD2
cdr3_nt: TGCGCCAGCAGCCTTGGGTTCCGGGACTACCGAGAGACCCAGTACTTC
cdr3_aa: CASSLGFRDYRETQYF

clone_size: -
v_call: TRBV27
j_call: TRBJ1-2
d_call: -
cdr3_nt: TGTGCCAGCAGTTTATCAGTTGGTGGGGGCGGAGACTATGGCTACACCTTC
cdr3_aa: CASSLSVGGGGDYGYTF

clone_size: -
v_call: TRBV5-6
j_call: TRBJ1-5
d_call: TRBD1
cdr3_nt: TGTGCCAGCAGAACAGGGGATCAGCCCCAGCATTTT
cdr3_aa: CASRTGDQPQHF

clone_size: -
v_call: TRBV7-9
j_call: TRBJ2-2
d_call: -
cdr3_nt: TGTGCCAGCAGCCCCAATTATCGCCACCGGTATCCGAACACCGGGGAGCTGTTTTTT
cdr3_aa: CASSPNYRHRYPNTGELFF

clone_size: once
v_call: TRBV27
j_call: TRBJ1-2
d_call: TRBD1
cdr3_nt: TGTGCCAGCAGCGCAGGACAGGGGGGGGTTGGCTACACCTTC
cdr3_aa: CASSAGQGGVGYTF

clone_size: -
v_call: TRBV30
j_call: TRBJ1-3
d_call: TRBD1
cdr3_nt: TGTGCCTGGCGAGGGACAGGGGGAGGAAACACCATATATTTT
cdr3_aa: CAWRGTGGGNTIYF

clone_size: -
v_call: TRBV9
j_call: TRBJ2-3
d_call: TRBD2
cdr3_nt: TGTGCCAGCAGCGTGGGTACTAGCGGCTCACCTAGCACAGATACGCAGTATTTT
cdr3_aa: CASSVGTSGSPSTDTQYF

clone_size: -
v_call: TRBV9
j_call: TRBJ2-1
d_call: -
cdr3_nt: TGTGCCAGCAGCGTAGGCGGGGGACAGGACTACAATGAGCAGTTCTTC
cdr3_aa: CASSVGGGQDYNEQFF

clone_size: once
v_call: TRBV7-2
j_call: TRBJ2-1
d_call: -
cdr3_nt: TGTGCCAGCACCCTAGGGGGGGGCCGAAACAATGAGCAGTTCTTC
cdr3_aa: CASTLGGGRNNEQFF

clone_size: -
v_call: TRBV27
j_call: TRBJ1-2
d_call: -
cdr3_nt: TGTGCCAGCAGTGGGGCACTATACTATGGCTACACCTTC
cdr3_aa: CASSGALYYGYTF

clone_size: -
v_call: TRBV5-1
j_call: TRBJ2-5
d_call: -
cdr3_nt: TGCGCCAGCAGCTTGGTGTCTGCGGGTTCCGGCGGGGAGACCCAGTACTTC
cdr3_aa: CASSLVSAGSGGETQYF

clone_size: -
v_call: TRBV7-2
j_call: TRBJ1-1
d_call: -
cdr3_nt: TGTGCCAGCAGCTTAGCTGGCCGGGGGGTGAACACTGAAGCTTTCTTT
cdr3_aa: CASSLAGRGVNTEAFF

clone_size: -
v_call: TRBV6-5
j_call: TRBJ2-7
d_call: -
cdr3_nt: TGTGCCAGCACCGGCGGGACTTCCCTCGAGCAGTACTTC
cdr3_aa: CASTGGTSLEQYF

clone_size: few
v_call: TRBV10-3
j_call: TRBJ2-5
d_call: TRBD1
cdr3_nt: TGTGCCATCAGTGAGCCCAAGACAGGGTCTGGAGAGACCCAGTACTTC
cdr3_aa: CAISEPKTGSGETQYF

clone_size: -
v_call: TRBV6-5
j_call: TRBJ2-5
d_call: -
cdr3_nt: TGTGCCAGCAGTCTCCTTGGGACACTCCAAGAGACCCAGTACTTC
cdr3_aa: CASSLLGTLQETQYF

clone_size: medium-sized
v_call: TRBV6-4
j_call: TRBJ2-3
d_call: TRBD2
cdr3_nt: TGTGCCAGCAGTGACTCTGTAGCGGGGGGCACAGATACGCAGTATTTT
cdr3_aa: CASSDSVAGGTDTQYF

clone_size: once
v_call: TRBV4-1
j_call: TRBJ1-2
d_call: -
cdr3_nt: TGCGCCAGCAGCCAAGAAGAGGGATATAACTATGGCTACACCTTC
cdr3_aa: CASSQEEGYNYGYTF

clone_size: -
v_call: TRBV6-5
j_call: TRBJ1-2
d_call: TRBD1
cdr3_nt: TGTGCCAGCAGTAGGGGACAGAACTATGGCTACACCTTC
cdr3_aa: CASSRGQNYGYTF

clone_size: -
v_call: TRBV6-4
j_call: TRBJ1-4
d_call: -
cdr3_nt: TGTGCCAGCAGGTGCCAGGAAGGGGGAATTTATGAAAAACTGTTTTTT
cdr3_aa: CASRCQEGGIYEKLFF

clone_size: -
v_call: TRBV25-1
j_call: TRBJ1-1
d_call: -
cdr3_nt: TGTGCCAGCAGTGAAGCGGTGAGACGAGACGGGAGACTCACTGAAGCTTTCTTT
cdr3_aa: CASSEAVRRDGRLTEAFF

clone_size: -
v_call: TRBV11-3
j_call: TRBJ2-2
d_call: TRBD2
cdr3_nt: TGTGCCAGCAGCCAAGGGACTAGCGGGAGAGTGACCGGGGAGCTGTTTTTT
cdr3_aa: CASSQGTSGRVTGELFF

clone_size: -
v_call: TRBV2
j_call: TRBJ2-5
d_call: -
cdr3_nt: TGTGCCAGCACGAGGGAGGAAGAGACCCAGTACTTC
cdr3_aa: CASTREEETQYF

clone_size: -
v_call: TRBV9
j_call: TRBJ1-2
d_call: -
cdr3_nt: TGTGCCAGCAGCGTAGGACTGGATGAGGGTTATGGCTACACCTTC
cdr3_aa: CASSVGLDEGYGYTF

clone_size: -
v_call: TRBV2
j_call: TRBJ1-6
d_call: -
cdr3_nt: TGTGCCAGCAGTGAAAGCAGGGAGGATTCACCCCTCCACTTT
cdr3_aa: CASSESREDSPLHF

clone_size: -
v_call: TRBV19
j_call: TRBJ2-7
d_call: TRBD1
cdr3_nt: TGTGCCAGTAGTATAGGTAAGGGGGCCTCCGAGCAGTACTTC
cdr3_aa: CASSIGKGASEQYF

clone_size: once
v_call: TRBV3-1/TRBV3-2
j_call: TRBJ2-1
d_call: TRBD2
cdr3_nt: TGTGCCAGCAGCCAGGAGCGGCTAGCGGGCTACAATGAGCAGTTCTTC
cdr3_aa: CASSQERLAGYNEQFF

clone_size: -
v_call: TRBV3-1/TRBV3-2
j_call: TRBJ2-1
d_call: -
cdr3_nt: TGTGCCAGCAGCCAGATGGGGGGTGAGCAGTTCTTC
cdr3_aa: CASSQMGGEQFF

clone_size: -
v_call: TRBV28
j_call: TRBJ2-2
d_call: TRBD2
cdr3_nt: TGTGCCAGCGGGACTAGCGGGGCGAACACCGGGGAGCTGTTTTTT
cdr3_aa: CASGTSGANTGELFF

clone_size: -
v_call: TRBV18
j_call: TRBJ1-1
d_call: -
cdr3_nt: TGTGCCAGCTCACCACAATTTGGCACAGGTCACACTGAAGCTTTCTTT
cdr3_aa: CASSPQFGTGHTEAFF

clone_size: -
v_call: TRBV29-1
j_call: TRBJ2-5
d_call: -
cdr3_nt: TGCAGCGTTGCCTTTCTTAGCGGTCGAGAGGAGACCCAGTACTTC
cdr3_aa: CSVAFLSGREETQYF

clone_size: once
v_call: TRBV18
j_call: TRBJ2-1
d_call: -
cdr3_nt: TGTGCCAGCTCCCTGGCAGGGGCCATGCACAATGAGCAGTTCTTC
cdr3_aa: CASSLAGAMHNEQFF

clone_size: few
v_call: TRBV7-2
j_call: TRBJ1-5
d_call: -
cdr3_nt: TGTGCCAGCAGCTGGAGGGCCGATCAGCCCCAGCATTTT
cdr3_aa: CASSWRADQPQHF

clone_size: -
v_call: TRBV28
j_call: TRBJ2-1
d_call: -
cdr3_nt: TGTGCCAGCAGTTTCATTTTAGCTAGGAATGAGCAGTTCTTC
cdr3_aa: CASSFILARNEQFF

clone_size: -
v_call: TRBV5-4
j_call: TRBJ1-2
d_call: TRBD1
cdr3_nt: TGTGCCAGCAGCTCGACAGGGGGATCGGAGGGCTACACCTTC
cdr3_aa: CASSSTGGSEGYTF

clone_size: -
v_call: TRBV27
j_call: TRBJ2-2
d_call: -
cdr3_nt: TGTGCCAGCAAATGGGCGCAGGGGACCGGGGAGCTGTTTTTT
cdr3_aa: CASKWAQGTGELFF

clone_size: -
v_call: TRBV9
j_call: TRBJ1-2
d_call: -
cdr3_nt: TGTGCCAGCAGCGCCCAGGCCACAGGCAGGCGCTATGGCTACACCTTC
cdr3_aa: CASSAQATGRRYGYTF

clone_size: -
v_call: TRBV9
j_call: TRBJ1-5
d_call: -
cdr3_nt: TGTGCCAGCAGCGTCAACGGGGATAGCAATCAGCCCCAGCATTTT
cdr3_aa: CASSVNGDSNQPQHF

clone_size: -
v_call: TRBV24-1
j_call: TRBJ2-5
d_call: -
cdr3_nt: TGTGCCACCAGTGATTTTCGGGGGGCCCAAGAGACCCAGTACTTC
cdr3_aa: CATSDFRGAQETQYF

clone_size: -
v_call: TRBV29-1
j_call: TRBJ2-7
d_call: -
cdr3_nt: TGCAGCGTTGTTCAGGACTCCTACGAGCAGTACTTC
cdr3_aa: CSVVQDSYEQYF

clone_size: few
v_call: TRBV2
j_call: TRBJ1-2
d_call: TRBD1
cdr3_nt: TGTGCCAGCAGTGGGGACAGGGAGGCGGGTGGCTACACCTTC
cdr3_aa: CASSGDREAGGYTF

clone_size: -
v_call: TRBV7-8
j_call: TRBJ1-6
d_call: TRBD1
cdr3_nt: TGTGCCAGCAGCTTGGACAGGGGCACGAGATCACCCCTCCACTTT
cdr3_aa: CASSLDRGTRSPLHF

clone_size: -
v_call: TRBV18
j_call: TRBJ1-5
d_call: -
cdr3_nt: TGTGCCAGCTCACCATACTGGGCTATAGGCAATCAGCCCCAGCATTTT
cdr3_aa: CASSPYWAIGNQPQHF

clone_size: -
v_call: TRBV28
j_call: TRBJ1-1
d_call: -
cdr3_nt: TGTGCCAGCAGTTTGGTGCGCACTGAAGCTTTCTTT
cdr3_aa: CASSLVRTEAFF

clone_size: -
v_call: TRBV20-1
j_call: TRBJ1-2
d_call: -
cdr3_nt: TGCAGTGCTTGGGGGGGGAATGGCTACACCTTC
cdr3_aa: CSAWGGNGYTF

clone_size: -
v_call: TRBV4-1
j_call: TRBJ2-1
d_call: -
cdr3_nt: TGCGCCAGCAGCCAACAAAGAGGGGGTGAGCAGTTCTTC
cdr3_aa: CASSQQRGGEQFF

clone_size: -
v_call: TRBV11-2
j_call: TRBJ2-7
d_call: -
cdr3_nt: TGTGCCAGCAGCTTAGGGCAGGGCGCGGAGTACTTC
cdr3_aa: CASSLGQGAEYF

clone_size: -
v_call: TRBV30
j_call: TRBJ2-5
d_call: -
cdr3_nt: TGTGCCTGGAGTGTATCAGTGTTGGAGACCCAGTACTTC
cdr3_aa: CAWSVSVLETQYF

clone_size: once
v_call: TRBV28
j_call: TRBJ2-7
d_call: -
cdr3_nt: TGTGCCAGCAGTTTAGGCAGGATGGGTGAGCAGTACTTC
cdr3_aa: CASSLGRMGEQYF

clone_size: -
v_call: TRBV6-5
j_call: TRBJ1-3
d_call: -
cdr3_nt: TGTGCCAGCAGCCAGGACTGGCCTGGAAACACCATATATTTT
cdr3_aa: CASSQDWPGNTIYF

clone_size: -
v_call: TRBV9
j_call: TRBJ1-4
d_call: -
cdr3_nt: TGTGCCAGCAGCCCCCGCAGGTTGGGTGAAAAACTGTTTTTT
cdr3_aa: CASSPRRLGEKLFF

clone_size: -
v_call: TRBV2
j_call: TRBJ2-1
d_call: TRBD1
cdr3_nt: TGTGCCAGCAGTCCTCAACAGGGGGCCACCTACAATGAGCAGTTCTTC
cdr3_aa: CASSPQQGATYNEQFF

clone_size: -
v_call: TRBV11-3
j_call: TRBJ2-1
d_call: TRBD1
cdr3_nt: TGTGCCAGCAGCCAGGGGGCTAGCTCCTACAATGAGCAGTTCTTC
cdr3_aa: CASSQGASSYNEQFF

clone_size: once
v_call: TRBV10-3
j_call: TRBJ1-1
d_call: -
cdr3_nt: TGTGCCATCAGTGACCCGACAGTGAACACTGAAGCTTTCTTT
cdr3_aa: CAISDPTVNTEAFF

clone_size: -
v_call: TRBV5-4
j_call: TRBJ1-2
d_call: -
cdr3_nt: TGTGCCAGCAGCTTGGACAGTGACTATGGCTACACCTTC
cdr3_aa: CASSLDSDYGYTF

clone_size: -
v_call: TRBV12-3/TRBV12-4
j_call: TRBJ1-5
d_call: -
cdr3_nt: TGTGCCAGCAGTTTTTCTCGGGGGCCCCAGCATTTT
cdr3_aa: CASSFSRGPQHF